This TCR beta chain was recovered during a study of T-cell memory formation after mild COVID-19. Study outcomes and limitations: The pre-infection memory compartment contained some responding clones, suggesting cross-reactive memory joined. Clones that contracted from day 15 to 85 had balanced CD4/CD8; later expanders were CD4+ biased. What remained unconfirmed was the SARS-CoV-2 specificity of second-wave clones peaking on day 37.

This clonotype has more than one count but fewer than ten. No antigen is known for it. TCRdb analysed the 5' RACE reads with MiXCR anew, one entry per CDR3 protein. This table holds 350,000 to 500,000 distinct CDR3 sequences, over 15% found once. This CDR3 spans 15 amino acids. In germline, CDR1 is SEHNR, CDR2 FQNEAQ (reference sequence). V dropped 5 bases and J dropped 0 bases, with 13 bases sitting between them. The sample taken for sequencing was PBMCs or a T cell subset sorted from them (not recorded which). The clonotype was recovered from an adult woman who had mild COVID-19 (a few samples of this study predate the infection). Cell type and time point are not known. The chain recombines TRBV7-9 with TRBJ1-1, with D hard to call. The CDR3, as DNA: TGTGCCAGCAGCCCCCGGGTGGGAATGAACACTGAAGCTTTCTTT. Translation gives CASSPRVGMNTEAFF.